This T cell receptor (beta chain) was sequenced in a study of radiation and T cells in renal cell carcinoma. In the case of this clone: The antigen is undetermined.

Germline loops: CDR1 SEHNR, CDR2 FQNEAQ (reference sequence). The J segment lost 7 bases and the V segment lost 5 bases, leaving 9 bases of the junction unmatched. CDR3 length equals 14 residues. The protocol was immunoSEQ multiplex PCR, while the TCRdb copy is restricted to in-frame clones and leaves out a portion. The sample lists 150,000 or so clones, roughly 87% occurring once. Described time point: blood 2 weeks post-SBRT. Treatment given: 15 Gy SBRT to primary tumor, nephrectomy 4 weeks later. Findings and caveats of the study: Top tumor clonotypes rose in blood 2 weeks post-radiation, then contracted.

The genes are TRBV7-9 and TRBJ1-1; 8 bases map to TRBD1. The sequence derives from a woman aged 45-60 years with renal cell carcinoma. Source: blood, taken from a patient whose treatment included radiotherapy and nephrectomy. CDR3 coding DNA: TGTGCCAGCAGCCACCCGCCGGGACAGGTTGAAGCTTTCTTT. Amino acid sequence: CASSHPPGQVEAFF.